The subject of this entry is one T cell receptor (beta chain). As yet, its antigen is unknown. This entry is derived from a study of cytomegalovirus exposure and HLA in healthy donors. Study-wide results and caveats: A later analysis revealed that TCR association rates differed between HLA loci, peaking at DRB1 and bottoming out at HLA-C.

Per germline, CDR1 WSHSY and CDR2 SAAADI. After removal of 5 bases from V and 9 bases from J, the junction contained 7 bases not matched to a gene. There are 15 residues in the CDR3. Vbeta (60) and Jbeta (13) primers were used in the PCR. Clones were read by immunoSEQ multiplex PCR, and TCRdb kept only the in-frame ones, dropping some. This table holds 200,000 to 250,000 clones, roughly 80% found once. This chain uses TRBV10-2 with TRBJ2-1, with 13 positions matching TRBD2. The sequence was collected from a man aged 45 to 65 in good health and CMV-seronegative. Sequenced sample: PBMCs. CDR3 coding DNA: TGCGCCAGCAGTTTACTAGCGGGAGGGTCCAGTGAGCAGTTCTTC. It specifies CASSLLAGGSSEQFF.